These 8 T cell receptor beta chains were sequenced from one sample in a study of T-cell memory formation after mild COVID-19. MiXCR was run by TCRdb on the 5' RACE reads, yielding one entry per CDR3 protein. The sample gives around 140,000 distinct CDR3 sequences, 25% of which show up once; less than 25% is in the top ten. The sequencing sample was made of PBMCs or a T cell subset sorted from them (not recorded which). Receptors originate from an adult woman who had mild COVID-19 (a few samples of this study predate the infection). Cell type and time point are not known.

The chain links TRBV4-3 to TRBJ2-1; 8 nucleotides line up with TRBD2. CDR1 and CDR2 (germline): LGHNA, YSLEER. There are 15 residues in the CDR3. V lost 2 bases and J lost 3; bases outside the gene matches: 3. Here the CDR3 reads CASSQKLADYNEQFF. The DNA of the CDR3 is TGCGCCAGCAGCCAAAAACTAGCGGACTACAATGAGCAGTTCTTC.

A few counts support this clonotype. V gene TRBV4-3 combines with J gene TRBJ2-7; unclear D gene. Trimming shortened V by 2 bases and J by 0 bases, and 14 bases separated the two germline ends. From germline, CDR1 is LGHNA and CDR2 YSLEER. The CDR3 spans 16 residues. CDR3 sequence: CASSQLITGPSYEQYF. The DNA for the CDR3 is TGCGCCAGCAGCCAACTAATCACTGGTCCCTCCTACGAGCAGTACTTC.

This chain uses TRBV15 with TRBJ2-5, with a possible D match to TRBD2 (6 bases). The germline gives CDR1 LNHNV, CDR2 YYDKDF (reference sequence). The CDR3 has 14 amino acids. Trimming removed 5 bases from V and 5 bases from J, with 15 bases in between. The CDR3 region is CATSARGFGETQYF. The CDR3 DNA reads TGTGCCACCAGCGCCCGGGGGTTCGGGGAGACCCAGTACTTC. Drawing the rest from reference TRBV15 and TRBJ2-5, the complete variable domain is DAMVIQNPRYQVTQFGKPVTLSCSQTLNHNVMYWYQQKSSQAPKLLFHYYDKDFNNEADTPDNFQSRRPNTSFCFLDIRSPGLGDTAMYLCATSARGFGETQYFGPGTRLLVL.

This clonotype was detected only once. This rearrangement joins TRBV24-1 to TRBJ2-1, with a possible D match to TRBD1 (6 bases). Per the germline V gene, CDR1 is KGHDR and CDR2 is SFDVKD. V lost 6 bases and J 8 bases, leaving 22 bases between the germline ends. The CDR3 extends over 16 amino acids. CDR3 sequence (DNA): TGTGCCACCAGTTATCGTAACAGGGACGTACGGGATGAGCAGTTCTTC. This gives the protein CATSYRNRDVRDEQFF.

The chain has TRBV5-1 and TRBJ2-7, with D possibly matching TRBD2 (5 bases). CDR1 SGHRS and CDR2 YFSETQ come from the germline V gene. This CDR3 has 14 residues. Trimming took 1 base from V and 2 from J, leaving 10 bases between them. The CDR3 DNA reads as TGCGCCAGCAGCTTGATGGACTCAACCTACGAGCAGTACTTC. Translation gives CASSLMDSTYEQYF.

The chain recombines TRBV29-1 with TRBJ2-7; 8 bases map to TRBD2. The V gene end was trimmed by 1 base and the J gene end by 0 bases; junction bases not matched to a gene: 5. There are 15 residues in the CDR3. From germline, CDR1 is SQVTM and CDR2 ANQGSEA. CDR3 sequence: CSVEVTSVGSYEQYF. The CDR3, as DNA: TGCAGCGTTGAAGTGACTAGCGTAGGCTCCTACGAGCAGTACTTC.

This clonotype was counted only a few times. The gene calls are TRBV5-1 and TRBJ2-3, with D possibly called TRBD1 or TRBD2 (5 bases each). V was trimmed by 0 bases and J by 9 bases, leaving 17 bases between them. The CDR3 extends over 15 amino acids. The germline CDR1 and CDR2 sequences are SGHRS and YFSETQ. The CDR3 DNA is TGCGCCAGCAGCTTGGAGGGTAGCGAAGGGGAAACGCAGTATTTT. It encodes CASSLEGSEGETQYF.

This clonotype was counted between two and nine times. CDR3 protein: CASSPGTSEKLFF. In DNA form, the CDR3 reads TGTGCCAGCAGTCCCGGAACATCGGAAAAACTGTTTTTT. This rearrangement joins TRBV12-3 or TRBV12-4 to TRBJ1-4; D unclear. With 5 bases removed from V and 8 bases from J, the gap between germline ends came to 12 bases. CDR3 length: 13 residues.